These 14 T cell receptor beta chains were all obtained from the same sample, sequenced in a study of human T cells and chemical hapten exposure. TCRdb recomputed calls from the RACE reads with MiXCR, one row per CDR3 protein. The data show approximately 110,000 distinct CDR3 sequences, less than 40% seen once. The time point here: patch test 3, about 24 weeks after DPC sensitization. Specified treatment: therapeutic diphenylcyclopropenone sensitization with weekly scalp DPC. Sequences were derived from whole blood, sampled in connection with sensitization to the hapten diphenylcyclopropenone (DPC). These receptors all come from a man in his forties or fifties with alopecia areata. Some clones in this sample may be carry-over from other donors' samples.

The rearrangement joins TRBV20-1 to TRBJ1-1, with 9 bases matching TRBD1. Germline CDR1 and CDR2: DFQATT and SNEGSKA (reference sequence). J lost 4 bases, V lost 3 bases, and 9 bases had no gene match. CDR3 length: 15 amino acids. The CDR3 loop reads CSARDPQGAGTEAFF. In DNA form, the CDR3 reads TGCAGTGCTAGGGACCCACAGGGGGCGGGCACTGAAGCTTTCTTT.

This chain uses TRBV6-5 with TRBJ2-5; possibly TRBD1 for D (5 bases). Germline V lookup: CDR1 MNHEY, CDR2 SVGAGI. The V gene lost 0 bases and the J gene lost 5 bases, with 10 bases spanning the gap. The CDR3 contains 14 residues. Written as DNA, the CDR3 is TGTGCCAGCAGTTACTCGTACAGGATGGAGACCCAGTACTTC. It is translated as CASSYSYRMETQYF.

CDR3 loop: CASSRDRRNYGYTF. The CDR3 region has the DNA TGTGCCAGCAGCCGGGACAGAAGAAACTATGGCTACACCTTC. J is TRBJ1-2 and V is TRBV16; 7 nucleotides line up with TRBD1. Germline CDR1 and CDR2: KGHSY and FQNENV. Trimming removed 4 bases from V and 2 bases from J; junction bases left unmatched: 4. This CDR3 has 14 amino acids. Filled out from reference TRBV16 and TRBJ1-2, the complete variable domain reads GEEVAQTPKHLVRGEGQKAKLYCAPIKGHSYVFWYQQVLKNEFKFLISFQNENVFDETGMPKERFSAKCLPNSPCSLEIQATKLEDSAVYFCASSRDRRNYGYTFGSGTRLTVV.

The chain recombines TRBV5-1 with TRBJ1-6; D gene uncertain. Germline V gene lookup returns CDR1 SGHRS and CDR2 YFSETQ. Trimming shortened V by 4 bases and J by 5 bases, and 13 bases separated the two germline ends. This CDR3 has 15 residues. DNA of the CDR3: TGCGCCAGCAGCGGGAGCGTCGGGGATAATTCACCCCTCCACTTT. Its protein is CASSGSVGDNSPLHF.

V gene TRBV11-2 combines with J gene TRBJ2-2, with 7 bases fitting TRBD1. CDR3 length: 14 residues. V gave up 5 bases and J gave up 1 base; unmatched junction bases: 1. Looked up from germline, CDR1 is SGHAT and CDR2 is FQNNGV. CDR3: CASSGDRNTGELFF. CDR3 coding DNA: TGTGCCAGCAGCGGGGACAGGAACACCGGGGAGCTGTTTTTT.

There are a few counts of this clonotype. J is TRBJ2-3 and V is TRBV2; 10 bases are shared with TRBD2. CDR3 length equals 18 residues. Germline V CDR1 and CDR2: SNHLY, FYNNEI. V trimming: 8 bases; J trimming: 0 bases; junction bases outside the gene matches: 14. DNA of the CDR3: TGTGCCAGCGCGGGGGGTCTAGCGGGAGCGGGAAGCACAGATACGCAGTATTTT. Translated, it gives CASAGGLAGAGSTDTQYF. The variable domain in full, completed from reference TRBV2 and TRBJ2-3, reads EPEVTQTPSHQVTQMGQEVILRCVPISNHLYFYWYRQILGQKVEFLVSFYNNEISEKSEIFDDQFSVERPDGSNFTLKIRSTKLEDSAMYFCASAGGLAGAGSTDTQYFGPGTRLTVL.

V gene TRBV3-1 combines with J gene TRBJ2-3, with TRBD2 matching over 9 bases. This CDR3 region has 17 residues. V was pared by 0 bases and J by 3 bases, with 7 bases of the junction left unmatched. CDR1 is LGHDT, CDR2 YNNKEL, per germline (reference sequence). The CDR3 sequence is CASSQEIRAGGTDTQYF. The DNA for the CDR3 is TGTGCCAGCAGCCAAGAAATTAGGGCGGGAGGGACAGATACGCAGTATTTT.

Written as DNA, the CDR3 is TGTGCCAGCAGTTTGGTCGGACAGGGGGGCAATGAGCAGTTCTTC. Amino acid sequence: CASSLVGQGGNEQFF. The chain joins TRBV12-3 or TRBV12-4 to TRBJ2-1; 10 bases match TRBD1. This CDR3 is built from 15 residues. J was trimmed by 6 bases and V by 3 bases; bases with no gene match: 5.

The rearrangement joins TRBV20-1 to TRBJ1-2, with D unclear. CDR1 and CDR2 from the germline V gene are DFQATT and SNEGSKA (reference sequence). The CDR3 is 12 amino acids. V was cut by 3 bases and J by 9 bases, with 14 bases left in between. CDR3 in amino acids: CSASSGDARYTF. The CDR3 nucleotides read TGCAGTGCTAGTTCCGGAGACGCTCGCTACACCTTC.

The chain's CDR3 is CASSVAEETQYF. CDR3 nucleotide sequence: TGTGCCAGCAGCGTAGCGGAAGAGACCCAGTACTTC. This chain connects TRBV14 to TRBJ2-5; TRBD2 is a possible D gene (6 bases). Trimming took off 5 bases at V and 3 bases at J, with 7 bases between the two ends. Germline lookup yields CDR1 SGHDN and CDR2 FVKESK. The CDR3 consists of 12 residues. Filled out from reference TRBV14 and TRBJ2-5, the complete variable domain reads EAGVTQFPSHSVIEKGQTVTLRCDPISGHDNLYWYRRVMGKEIKFLLHFVKESKQDESGMPNNRFLAERTGGTYSTLKVQPAELEDSGVYFCASSVAEETQYFGPGTRLLVL.

The rearrangement joins TRBV11-3 to TRBJ1-1; D perhaps matches TRBD1 (6 bases). CDR3 length equals 12 residues. Per the germline V gene, CDR1 is SGHNT and CDR2 is YENEEA. Trimming cost V 4 bases and J 4 bases, with 7 bases left between them. The DNA for the CDR3 is TGTGCCAGCAGCTCACAGGGCACTGAAGCTTTCTTT. This gives the protein CASSSQGTEAFF.

This clonotype appeared once. The chain recombines TRBV2 with TRBJ1-5; D not certain. CDR1 SNHLY and CDR2 FYNNEI come from the germline V gene. This CDR3 has 16 amino acids. Trimming left V 2 bases short and J 6 bases short, with 17 bases between. This CDR3 reads CASSETSWRASQPQHF. Written as DNA, the CDR3 is TGTGCCAGCAGTGAAACCTCTTGGAGGGCGAGTCAGCCCCAGCATTTT.

For the CDR3, the DNA is TGTGCCAGCAGTCTCGGTAGCGGGAGGGGGAAACTGTTTTTT. Its translation is CASSLGSGRGKLFF. The chain carries TRBV7-2 and TRBJ2-2; TRBD2 matches 11 bases. CDR3 length equals 14 residues. The trim removed 6 bases at V and 14 bases at J, leaving 11 bases unmatched. The germline CDR1 and CDR2 sequences are SGHTA and FQGNSA.

This clonotype was seen a few times. The rearrangement joins TRBV5-6 to TRBJ2-7; D uncertain. Germline V gene sequence: CDR1 SGHDT, CDR2 YYEEEE. CDR3 size: 13 residues. V lost 2 bases, J lost 4 bases, and 10 bases lay in between. As DNA, the CDR3 is TGTGCCAGCAGCTTTAGGTTTAGGTACGAGCAGTACGTC. Protein: CASSFRFRYEQYV.